This T cell receptor (beta chain) was documented in a study of cytomegalovirus exposure and HLA in healthy donors (dated by TCRdb to 2015 to 2018). Background on the whole study: An earlier analysis of some 600 of the donors reported 276 Gb of sequence data and 117 million unique TCR beta sequences obtained from around 170 million T cells. To predict cytomegalovirus infection status, the study brought together high-throughput TCR immunosequencing, statistical association of individual TCRs with disease status, and machine learning. In the later analysis, no new phenotypic data were used to find candidate immune exposures; instead, reliance was placed on TCR beta sequences and their occurrence across donors. Class I and class II HLA loci were covered by the typing at four-digit resolution. Donor age, sex, ethnicity and CMV serostatus were compiled alongside the repertoire data. All discovery cohort repertoires had been generated using a single sequencing platform. A later analysis re-analyzed previously published TCR beta repertoires from 500 to 700 donors and added high-resolution HLA genotyping to study TCR occurrence patterns. Genome-wide SNP genotypes for about 65% of the roughly 670 donors were used in a later genetic analysis, which treated that subset as a discovery cohort. Because of strong linkage in the cohort, roughly five DR-DQ haplotypes were treated as single units for association and clustering. Among about 390 genotyped donors of the cohort, an average of 235,054 unique TCR beta nucleotide sequences were sequenced per donor, roughly 20% of them non-productive. Typing coverage differed by locus: A, B, C, DRB1 and DQB1 were typed in about 620-640 donors, DQA1 in roughly 500, DPA1 in some 600, and DPB1 in around 440. The T cell repertoires of under 700 subjects were profiled by immunosequencing and related to cytomegalovirus serostatus. Of the roughly 390 genotyped donors, 80% to 90% were placed in the genetic ancestry cluster associated with self-reported Caucasian donors. A separate validation cohort of 100 to 150 different subjects was used in addition to the approximately 700-subject first cohort. Approximately 310 gigabases of sequencing data and 78 million or so unique TCR sequences were included in an early release covering around 600 HLA-typed donors. An earlier analysis of several hundred of the donors applied high-throughput TCR beta sequencing to assess whether each TCR beta V gene segment acted as functional or pseudogenic. The aim of the study was to test whether cataloging public T cell receptors could identify signatures of past pathogen exposure.

The library was produced with the immunoSEQ multiplex PCR assay. A mixture of 60 forward primers for TCR Vbeta segments and 13 reverse primers for TCR Jbeta segments was used in the multiplex PCR. Amplification of the CDR3 region of rearranged TCR beta genes was performed with a multiplex PCR assay on genomic DNA. Amplified TCR beta libraries were sequenced as 87-base-pair reads on the Illumina HiSeq System. The paper's processing steps were these. A later analysis tallied approximately 87 million unique TCR beta chains across the 666 repertoires, and approximately 11 million of those chains were shared by two or more donors. Raw reads were error-corrected and collapsed into unique sequences by a nearest-neighbor algorithm in which closely related sequences were merged to remove PCR and sequencing errors. V, D and J gene segments were assigned by aligning CDR3 sequences to IMGT reference sequences. Each retained sequence needed at least a six-nucleotide match to both a V gene segment and a J gene segment. Rearrangements were called productive when the CDR3 lacked stop codons and stayed in frame with V and J; all others were non-productive. CDR3 was defined according to IMGT convention as the region running from the second conserved V-encoded cysteine to the conserved J-encoded phenylalanine. The earlier analysis of fewer than 700 of the donors excluded sequences that lacked an unambiguous match to a single V gene segment. In an earlier analysis of approximately 590 of the donors, a V segment was called functional when productive rearrangements were above 56.7%, and segregating when the standard deviation between donors exceeded 5%. A statistical classification framework was built for diagnosing cytomegalovirus status from the catalog of TCR beta chain sequences. In a later analysis, TCR nucleotide sequences were compared against IMGT/GENE-DB human TR gene sequences so that V and J genes could be assigned. Using the TCRdist pipeline, a later analysis assigned CDR3 sequences along with most-parsimonious VDJ recombination scenarios. A later analysis defined each TCR beta chain by its CDR3 amino acid sequence plus V-gene family, and excluded reads lacking a unique V-gene family. As a way to deal with suspected cross-contamination and a sequencing artifact, a later analysis dropped hundreds of nucleotide sequences that were highly shared and had low generation probability. A later analysis calculated a clonal expansion index for each public chain from normalized within-repertoire ranks of inferred template counts. In a later analysis, generation probabilities were computed using a VDJ recombination model fitted to out-of-frame rearrangements, and the results were checked against IGoR. Hypergeometric tests were used in a later analysis to score TCR-TCR, TCR-HLA and TCR-CMV co-occurrence, with a repertoire-size bias correction applied to the TCR pairs. In a later analysis, false discovery rates were estimated by permuting HLA or CMV assignments 20 times. A later analysis grouped co-occurring TCRs with DBSCAN, adding TCRdist sequence similarity when clustering within HLA-allele-positive subsets. Repertoires with fewer than 30,000 or more than 120,000 public chains were left out of co-occurrence clustering, as were about 5 repertoires with anomalous nucleotide sharing. TCRdb re-hosts the immuneACCESS table, in-frame sequences only. Its copies lack some clones; in the studies checked, an unresolved V gene accounts for under half of them, and the cause for the rest is not known. That table supplies the V and J calls and clone size; D and trimming were determined from the DNA. Counted in this sample were 200,000 to 250,000 clones; around 83% of them appeared once. The top ten constitute 1.3% to 1.5% of the sample.

As to this clone: Its antigen has not been determined. The sample holds no much larger clone one base away, and base qualities are not on file.

The cohort was made up of 666 healthy bone marrow donors. All cohort members were sampled while nominally healthy, although unrecorded immune exposures were likely present. The donor was CMV seronegative and belonged to the group of 380 or so seronegative cohort members. Each donor provided a peripheral blood sample, and peripheral blood mononuclear cells were used for TCR beta sequencing. The Qiagen DNeasy Blood Extraction Kit was used to extract genomic DNA from the blood cell samples. CDR3 length: 14 amino acids, cysteine to phenylalanine. Only the CDR3 DNA is retained, 42 bases long and in frame from the first base. According to the germline V gene, CDR1 reads ENHRY and CDR2 reads SYGVKD. V and J lose 3 bases and 8 bases, and a span of 16 bases separates them. The research as a whole found: Linkage disequilibrium might explain the correlated functional status among segregating V segments, but an unknown experimental factor could not be ruled out. It was suggested by the authors that the approach could potentially be generalized to other disease states and immunological phenotypes. The classifier was reported to diagnose cytomegalovirus status with high specificity and sensitivity in both the original cohort and the validation cohort. Because counts were too low, 15 to 20 rarely observed V segments, including chromosome 9 orphons, were excluded from the earlier analysis of 587 of the donors. In the study, some 160 TCR beta chains were listed as associated with cytomegalovirus. Some IMGT-functional V segments, including TRBV6-2 and TRBV6-3, could not be distinguished by the 87-base-pair reads and were therefore excluded. In vitro tests confirmed that a few of the cytomegalovirus-associated TCR beta chains recognize cytomegalovirus antigens. A later analysis reported that several top co-occurrence clusters appeared linked to parvovirus B19, influenza, CMV and Epstein-Barr virus. A further reported finding was that TCR beta sequences accurately predicted the HLA-A and HLA-B alleles for most subjects in the first cohort. In an earlier analysis of some 550 of the donors, most TCR beta V segments were observed in productive rearrangements about 87% or about 30% of the time, broadly matching IMGT annotations. In a later analysis, TCR association rates were found to vary across HLA loci, with the most associated TCRs seen for DRB1 alleles and the fewest for HLA-C alleles. Across donors, most TCR sequences were observed very rarely, whereas some public TCRs were present in many individuals. Because HLA typing was unavailable for some donors at each locus, only the typed subset was used in association tests. According to a later genetic analysis, donors in an Asian-associated ancestry cluster had fewer N-insertions in productive TCRs than the approximately 710-donor mean. CMV serostatus was the only immune exposure information available for the cohort. In a later analysis, HLA-associated TCR beta chains were found to be more clonally expanded and to have lower generation probabilities than equally common non-associated chains. The presence/absence analyses assumed that sequencing depth was roughly uniform across donors, and that assumption may not be true. A later analysis associated about 17,000 TCR beta sequences with specific HLA alleles at a false discovery rate of 0.05. In a later analysis, most CMV-associated TCR beta chains were found to appear HLA-restricted, with HLA associations seemingly driven largely by CMV exposure. An association between a missense DCLRE1C variant and V-gene and J-gene trimming of TCR beta chains was found in a later genetic analysis and replicated in an independent cohort. Strong co-occurrence of HLA alleles, especially DR and DQ, made assigning TCR associations to individual alleles difficult. A cluster of highly shared sequence variants was judged likely to represent a technical artifact of the sequencing pipeline. In this cohort, only TCR beta chains were sequenced, and detectable features were limited by the absence of alpha or paired-chain data.

Sequenced input: PBMCs. This clonotype was obtained from a girl aged 5-17 years in good health and CMV-seronegative. Recombination connected TRBV10-3 to TRBJ1-1, with the D gene call left open. The nucleotides are TGTGCCATCAGTGACCCAAGGTACTACATAGAAGCTTTCTTT. Translated, it gives CAISDPRYYIEAFF.